This TCR beta chain is drawn from a study of blood T cell repertoires in COVID-19 (dated by TCRdb to 2019 to 2021). Some background on the complete study: Samples from collaborators originated in the United States, Italy and Spain and spanned both the acute and convalescent phases of COVID-19. The prospective study material was composed of cDNA or gDNA derived from T cells, B-cell-depleted T cells, or PBMCs. Deeply sampled blood TCRbeta repertoires from subjects exposed to, actively infected with, or recovered from COVID-19 were included in the dataset. The repertoires were released in a freely available public database meant as a resource for research on the immune response to SARS-CoV-2. The samples were drawn from two sources: the first 160 participants of the ongoing ImmuneRACE study, and fewer than 1,500 subjects contributed by 6 global collaborators. Nearly every sample came with metadata listing a de-identified subject ID, COVID-19 status, age in years and sex. HLA class I and class II types, where available, came from metadata supplied by the sample provider rather than from assay-based typing.

What the work shows at the level of the full study, not this receptor alone: The quantity of clinical and demographic metadata differed by source and by participant and was supplied without curation.

On this clone itself: The antigen it binds to is not known. The record has no base qualities; no much larger clone is one base away.

The collaborating institutions used their own protocols to collect whole blood in K2EDTA tubes. For TCRbeta analysis, collaborator samples were shipped as frozen whole blood, as isolated PBMCs, or as DNA extracted from either sample type. From cysteine to phenylalanine, the CDR3 is 17 amino acids long. The entry retains the CDR3 DNA only, 51 bases that are in frame from base 1. CDR1 and CDR2, per the germline V gene, are MDHEN and SYDVKM. V lost 3 bases and J lost 5 bases, and the count of bases not matched to a germline gene is 12. TCRbeta CDR3 regions were amplified from genomic DNA using the immunoSEQ Assay, a bias-controlled multiplex PCR. The paper's processing steps were these. Nucleated cell counts per sample were estimated from amplification of reference gene primers within the assay. Sequence reads were collapsed and filtered to measure the absolute abundance of every unique TCRbeta CDR3 rearrangement. For each sample, productive Simpson clonality was calculated as the square root of Simpson's diversity index across productive rearrangements. Here the immuneACCESS table is served through TCRdb, limited to in-frame sequences with V and J called. Missing clones are a known gap in these copies; in checked studies unresolved V genes cover under half, and the rest lacks a known reason. D and trimming were read from the DNA, whereas the V and J calls and clone size are those reported in that table. The sample table records 250,000 to 300,000 clones; about nine tenths of these occur just once. Around an eighth of the sample is in the top ten clones.

Source material: peripheral blood. The source of this sequence is a woman aged 55-75 years with acute or convalescent COVID-19. This receptor chain uses TRBV28 and TRBJ2-1; a stretch of 8 junction bases matches TRBD2. The CDR3 has the sequence CASSFLLAGPRNNEQFF. The nucleotides are TGTGCCAGCAGTTTTCTGTTAGCGGGGCCCCGCAACAATGAGCAGTTCTTC. The full variable domain, with segments outside the CDR3 supplied by the reference TRBV28 and TRBJ2-1 proteins, appears as DVKVTQSSRYLVKRTGEKVFLECVQDMDHENMFWYRQDPGLGLRLIYFSYDVKMKEKGDIPEGYSVSREKKERFSLILESASTNQTSMYLCASSFLLAGPRNNEQFFGPGTRLTVL.